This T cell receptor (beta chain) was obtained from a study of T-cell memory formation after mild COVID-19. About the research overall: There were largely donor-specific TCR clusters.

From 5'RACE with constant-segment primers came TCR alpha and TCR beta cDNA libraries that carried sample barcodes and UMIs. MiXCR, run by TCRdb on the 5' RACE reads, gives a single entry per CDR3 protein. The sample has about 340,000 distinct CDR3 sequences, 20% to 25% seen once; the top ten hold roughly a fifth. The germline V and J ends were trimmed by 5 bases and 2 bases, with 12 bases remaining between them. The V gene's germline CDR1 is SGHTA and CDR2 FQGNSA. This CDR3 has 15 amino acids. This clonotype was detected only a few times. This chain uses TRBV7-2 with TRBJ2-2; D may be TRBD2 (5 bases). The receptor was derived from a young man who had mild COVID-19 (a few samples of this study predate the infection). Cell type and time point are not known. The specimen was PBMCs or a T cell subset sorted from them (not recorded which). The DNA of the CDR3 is TGTGCCAGCAGCCCCCGAGGGAGTAACACCGGGGAGCTGTTTTTT. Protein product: CASSPRGSNTGELFF.